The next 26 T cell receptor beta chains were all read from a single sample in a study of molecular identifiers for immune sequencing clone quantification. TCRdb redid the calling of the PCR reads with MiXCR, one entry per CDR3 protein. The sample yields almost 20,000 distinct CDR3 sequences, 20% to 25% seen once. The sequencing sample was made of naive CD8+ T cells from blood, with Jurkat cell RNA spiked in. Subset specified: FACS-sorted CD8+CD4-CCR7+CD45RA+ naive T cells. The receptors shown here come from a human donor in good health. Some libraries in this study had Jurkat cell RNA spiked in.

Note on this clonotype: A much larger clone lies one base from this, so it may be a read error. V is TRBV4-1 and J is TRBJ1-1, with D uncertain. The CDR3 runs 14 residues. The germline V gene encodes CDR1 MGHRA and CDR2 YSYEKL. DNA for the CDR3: TGCGCCAGCAGCCAAATCGGGAGCAGGTTTGAAGCTCTCTTT. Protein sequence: CASSQIGSRFEALF.

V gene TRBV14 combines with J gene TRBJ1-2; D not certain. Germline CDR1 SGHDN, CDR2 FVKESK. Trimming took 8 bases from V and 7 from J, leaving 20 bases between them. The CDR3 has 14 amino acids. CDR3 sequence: CASDRPPLFSGYTF. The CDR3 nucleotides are TGTGCCAGCGATCGTCCGCCCTTATTTAGTGGCTACACCTTC.

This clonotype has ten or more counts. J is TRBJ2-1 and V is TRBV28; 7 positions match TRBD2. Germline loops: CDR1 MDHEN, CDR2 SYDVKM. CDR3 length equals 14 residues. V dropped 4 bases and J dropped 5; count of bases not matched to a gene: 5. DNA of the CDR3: TGTGCCAGCAGTTACTCCGGGACTAACAATGAGCAGTTCTTC. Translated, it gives CASSYSGTNNEQFF.

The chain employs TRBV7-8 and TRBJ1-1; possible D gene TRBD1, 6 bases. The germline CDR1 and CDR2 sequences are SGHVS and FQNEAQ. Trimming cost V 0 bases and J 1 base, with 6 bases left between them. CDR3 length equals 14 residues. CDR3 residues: CASSLAGANTEAFF. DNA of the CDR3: TGTGCCAGCAGCTTAGCGGGGGCGAACACTGAAGCTTTCTTT.

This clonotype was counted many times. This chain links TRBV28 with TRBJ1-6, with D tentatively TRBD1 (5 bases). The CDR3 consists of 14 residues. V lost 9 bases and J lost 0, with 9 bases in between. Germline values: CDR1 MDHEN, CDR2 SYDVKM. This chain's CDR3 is CASKGSSYNSPLHF. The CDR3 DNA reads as TGTGCCAGTAAGGGGAGCTCCTATAATTCACCCCTCCACTTT.

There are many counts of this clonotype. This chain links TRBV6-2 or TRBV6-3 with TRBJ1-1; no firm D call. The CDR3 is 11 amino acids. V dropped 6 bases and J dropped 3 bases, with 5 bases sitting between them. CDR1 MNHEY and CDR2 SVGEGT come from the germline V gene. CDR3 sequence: CASSRYTEAFF. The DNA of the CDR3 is TGTGCCAGCAGCCGGTACACTGAAGCTTTCTTT.

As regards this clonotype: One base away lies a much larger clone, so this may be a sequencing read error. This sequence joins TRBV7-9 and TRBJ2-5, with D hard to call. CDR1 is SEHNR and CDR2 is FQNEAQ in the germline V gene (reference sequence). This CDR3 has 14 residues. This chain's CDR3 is CAGSLVSSQETQYF. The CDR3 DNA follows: TGTGCCGGCAGCTTAGTGTCTAGCCAAGAGACCCAGTACTTC.

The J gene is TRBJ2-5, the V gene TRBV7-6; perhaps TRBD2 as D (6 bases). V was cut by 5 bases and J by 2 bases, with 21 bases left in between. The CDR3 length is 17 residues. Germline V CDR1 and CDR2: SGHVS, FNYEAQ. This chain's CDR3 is CASSRDWAGIRQETQYF. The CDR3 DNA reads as TGTGCCAGCAGCCGGGACTGGGCAGGGATCCGGCAAGAGACCCAGTACTTC.

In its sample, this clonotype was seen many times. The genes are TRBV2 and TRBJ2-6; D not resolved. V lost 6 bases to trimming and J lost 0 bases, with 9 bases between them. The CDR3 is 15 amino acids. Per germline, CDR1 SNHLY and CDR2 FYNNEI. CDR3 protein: CASRGPISGANVLTF. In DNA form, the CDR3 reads TGTGCCAGCAGAGGACCTATCTCTGGGGCCAACGTCCTGACTTTC.

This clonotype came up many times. Here the CDR3 reads CATTGGGYYGYTF. DNA for the CDR3: TGTGCCACAACAGGAGGGGGGTACTATGGCTACACCTTC. The rearrangement uses TRBV12-3 or TRBV12-4 and TRBJ1-2, with a tentative D call TRBD1 (6 bases). The germline V and J ends were trimmed by 10 bases and 3 bases, with 15 bases remaining between them. The CDR3 has 13 amino acids.

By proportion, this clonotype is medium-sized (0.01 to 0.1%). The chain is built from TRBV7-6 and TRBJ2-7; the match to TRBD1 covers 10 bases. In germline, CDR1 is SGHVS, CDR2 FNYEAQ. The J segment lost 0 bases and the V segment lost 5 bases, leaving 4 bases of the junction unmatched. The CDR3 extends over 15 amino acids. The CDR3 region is CASSDDRGPSYEQYF. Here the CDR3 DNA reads TGTGCCAGCAGCGACGACAGGGGGCCCTCCTACGAGCAGTACTTC.

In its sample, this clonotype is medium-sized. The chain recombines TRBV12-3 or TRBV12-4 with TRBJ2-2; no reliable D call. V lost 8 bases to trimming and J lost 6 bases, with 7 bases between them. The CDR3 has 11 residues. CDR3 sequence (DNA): TGTGCCAGCTCCGGTTCCGGGGAGCTGTTTTTT. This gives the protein CASSGSGELFF.

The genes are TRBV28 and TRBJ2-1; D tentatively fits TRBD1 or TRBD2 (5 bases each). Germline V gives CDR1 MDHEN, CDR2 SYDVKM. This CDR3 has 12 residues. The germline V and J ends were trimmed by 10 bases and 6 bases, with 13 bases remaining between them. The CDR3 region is CAILARGNEQFF. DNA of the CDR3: TGTGCCATCCTGGCGAGGGGCAATGAGCAGTTCTTC.

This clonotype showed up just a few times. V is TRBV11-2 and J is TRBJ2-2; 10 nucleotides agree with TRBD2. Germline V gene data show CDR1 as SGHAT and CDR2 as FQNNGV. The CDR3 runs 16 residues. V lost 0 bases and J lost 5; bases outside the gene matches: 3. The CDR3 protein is CASSLEASGRTGELFF. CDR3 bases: TGTGCCAGCAGCTTAGAGGCTAGCGGGAGAACCGGGGAGCTGTTTTTT.

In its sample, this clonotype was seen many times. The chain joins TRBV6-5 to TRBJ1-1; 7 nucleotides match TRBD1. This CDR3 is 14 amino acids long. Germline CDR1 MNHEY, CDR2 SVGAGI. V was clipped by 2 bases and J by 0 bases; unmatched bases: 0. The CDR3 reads CASSYGTVNTEAFF. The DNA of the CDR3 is TGTGCCAGCAGTTACGGGACAGTGAACACTGAAGCTTTCTTT.

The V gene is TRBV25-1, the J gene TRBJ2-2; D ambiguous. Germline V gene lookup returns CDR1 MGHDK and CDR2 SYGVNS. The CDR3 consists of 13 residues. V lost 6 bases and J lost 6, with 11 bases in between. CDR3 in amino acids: CASSPPMSGELFF. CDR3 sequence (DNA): TGTGCCAGCAGCCCCCCCATGTCCGGGGAGCTGTTTTTT.

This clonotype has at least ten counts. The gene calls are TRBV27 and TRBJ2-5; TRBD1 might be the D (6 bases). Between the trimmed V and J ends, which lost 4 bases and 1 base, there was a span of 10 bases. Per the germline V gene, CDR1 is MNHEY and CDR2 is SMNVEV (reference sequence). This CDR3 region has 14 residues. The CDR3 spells CASSYQGLQETQYF. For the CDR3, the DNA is TGTGCCAGCAGTTACCAGGGGCTCCAAGAGACCCAGTACTTC.

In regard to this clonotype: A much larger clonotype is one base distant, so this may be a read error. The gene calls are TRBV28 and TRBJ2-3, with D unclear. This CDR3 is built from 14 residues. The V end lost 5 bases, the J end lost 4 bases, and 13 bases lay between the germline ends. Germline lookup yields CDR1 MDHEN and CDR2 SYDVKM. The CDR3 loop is CASSTARKADTQYF. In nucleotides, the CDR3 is TGTGCCAGCAGTACTGCAAGGAAAGCAGATACGCAGTATTTT.

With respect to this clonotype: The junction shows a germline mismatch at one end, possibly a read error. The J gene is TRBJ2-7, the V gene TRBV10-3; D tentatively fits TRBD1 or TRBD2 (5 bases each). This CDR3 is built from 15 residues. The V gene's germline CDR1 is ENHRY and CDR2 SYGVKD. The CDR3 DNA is TGTGCCACGCGAGTACCCCGGGACGGCTCCTACGAGCTGTACTTC. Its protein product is CATRVPRDGSYELYF.

CDR3 amino acids: CASSLVPGNEQFF. DNA of the CDR3: TGTGCCAGCAGCTTAGTTCCGGGGAATGAGCAGTTCTTC. The chain couples TRBV7-9 to TRBJ2-1; TRBD2 is a possible D gene (5 bases). Germline V CDR1 and CDR2: SEHNR, FQNEAQ (reference sequence). The V gene lost 1 base and the J gene lost 7 bases, with 8 bases spanning the gap. The CDR3 sequence is 13 residues long.

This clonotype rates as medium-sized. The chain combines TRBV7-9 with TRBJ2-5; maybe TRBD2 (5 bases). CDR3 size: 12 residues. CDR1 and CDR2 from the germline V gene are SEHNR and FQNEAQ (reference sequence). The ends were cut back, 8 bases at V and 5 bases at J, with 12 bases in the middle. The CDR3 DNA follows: TGTGCCAGCCAAAGCGGTCGGGAGACCCAGTACTTC. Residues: CASQSGRETQYF.

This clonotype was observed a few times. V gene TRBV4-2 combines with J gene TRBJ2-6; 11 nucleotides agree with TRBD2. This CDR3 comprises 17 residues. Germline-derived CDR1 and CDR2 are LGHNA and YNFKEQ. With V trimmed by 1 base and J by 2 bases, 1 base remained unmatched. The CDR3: CASSQVAGGPGANVLTF. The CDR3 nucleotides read TGTGCCAGCAGCCAAGTAGCGGGAGGGCCTGGGGCCAACGTCCTGACTTTC.

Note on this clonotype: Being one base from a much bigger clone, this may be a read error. The CDR3 DNA follows: TGTGCCAGCAGCTTAGCTCGCACAGGTACGCAGTATTTT. Translation gives CASSLARTGTQYF. The rearrangement links TRBV7-8 to TRBJ2-3, with D possibly TRBD1 on 5 matching bases. In germline, CDR1 is SGHVS, CDR2 FQNEAQ. The CDR3 has 13 residues.

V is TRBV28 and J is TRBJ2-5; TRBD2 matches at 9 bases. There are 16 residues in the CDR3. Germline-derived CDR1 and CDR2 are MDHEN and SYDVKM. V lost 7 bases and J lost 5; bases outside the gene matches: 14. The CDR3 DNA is TGTGCCAGCACCTCCGGGGCGGGAGGGCCCTGGGAGACCCAGTACTTC. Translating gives CASTSGAGGPWETQYF. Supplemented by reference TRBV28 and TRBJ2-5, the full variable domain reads DVKVTQSSRYLVKRTGEKVFLECVQDMDHENMFWYRQDPGLGLRLIYFSYDVKMKEKGDIPEGYSVSREKKERFSLILESASTNQTSMYLCASTSGAGGPWETQYFGPGTRLLVL.

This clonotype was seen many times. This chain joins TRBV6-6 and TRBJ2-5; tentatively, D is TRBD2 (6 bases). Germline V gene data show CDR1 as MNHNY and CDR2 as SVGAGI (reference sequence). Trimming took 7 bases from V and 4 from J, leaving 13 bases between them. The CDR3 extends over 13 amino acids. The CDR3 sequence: CASNWGGIETQYF. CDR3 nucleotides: TGTGCCAGCAACTGGGGAGGTATAGAGACCCAGTACTTC.

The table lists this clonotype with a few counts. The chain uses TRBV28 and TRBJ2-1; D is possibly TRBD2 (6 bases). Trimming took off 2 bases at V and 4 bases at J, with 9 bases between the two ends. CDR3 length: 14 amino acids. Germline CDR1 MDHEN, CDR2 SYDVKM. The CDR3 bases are TGTGCCAGCAGTTTACCGGGAGAATACAATGAGCAGTTCTTC. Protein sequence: CASSLPGEYNEQFF.